This T cell receptor beta chain stems from a study of T-cell memory formation after mild COVID-19. Overall study: TCR clusters largely stayed donor specific. General study points: The appearance of some responding clones in pre-infection memory suggested that cross-reactive memory joined.

A word on this clonotype: Antigen: not known.

Germline CDR1 is LGHDT and CDR2 is YNNKEL (reference sequence). The CDR3 is 14 amino acids. V was pared by 2 bases and J by 6 bases, with 7 bases of the junction left unmatched. One entry per CDR3 protein, called by TCRdb with MiXCR from the 5' RACE reads. The sample includes about 470,000 distinct CDR3 sequences, about 20% of them seen just once. The sample consisted of PBMCs or a T cell subset sorted from them (not recorded which). The rearrangement uses TRBV3-1 and TRBJ2-7; 7 bases fit TRBD1. This TCR came from an adult woman who had mild COVID-19 (a few samples of this study predate the infection). Cell type and time point are not known. The CDR3 here is CASSQRDSLTEQYF. The CDR3 DNA follows: TGTGCCAGCAGCCAAAGGGACAGCCTCACCGAGCAGTACTTC.